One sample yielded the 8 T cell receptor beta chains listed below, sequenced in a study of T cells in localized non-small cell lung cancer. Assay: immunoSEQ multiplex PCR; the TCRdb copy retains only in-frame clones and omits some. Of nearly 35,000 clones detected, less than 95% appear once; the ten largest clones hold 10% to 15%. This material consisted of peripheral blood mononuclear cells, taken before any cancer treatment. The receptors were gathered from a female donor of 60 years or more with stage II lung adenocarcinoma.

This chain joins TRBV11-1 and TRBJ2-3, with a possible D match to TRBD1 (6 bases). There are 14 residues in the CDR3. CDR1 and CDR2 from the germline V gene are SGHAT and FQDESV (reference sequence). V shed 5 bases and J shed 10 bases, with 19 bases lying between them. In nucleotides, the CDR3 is TGTGCCAGCAGCCCCTTTACTGACAGGATGCCGCAGTATTTT. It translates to CASSPFTDRMPQYF.

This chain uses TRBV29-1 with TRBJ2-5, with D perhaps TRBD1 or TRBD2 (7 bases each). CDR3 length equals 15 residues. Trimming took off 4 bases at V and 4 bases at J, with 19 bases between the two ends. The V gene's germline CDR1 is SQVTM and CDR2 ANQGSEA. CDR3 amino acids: CSVAHPVRGGETQYF. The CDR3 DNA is TGCAGCGTTGCCCACCCCGTCAGGGGGGGAGAGACCCAGTACTTC.

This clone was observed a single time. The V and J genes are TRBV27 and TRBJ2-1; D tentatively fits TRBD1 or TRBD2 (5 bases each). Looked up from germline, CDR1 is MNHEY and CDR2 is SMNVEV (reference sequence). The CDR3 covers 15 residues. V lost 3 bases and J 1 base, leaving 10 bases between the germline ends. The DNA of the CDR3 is TGTGCCAGCAGTTTGAGGGGCCAATCCTACAATGAGCAGTTCTTC. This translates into CASSLRGQSYNEQFF.

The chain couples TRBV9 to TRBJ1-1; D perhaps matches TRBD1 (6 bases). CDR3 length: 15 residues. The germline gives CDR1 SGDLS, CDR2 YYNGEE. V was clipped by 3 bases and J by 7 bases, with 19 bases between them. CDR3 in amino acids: CASSALGGGAGEAFF. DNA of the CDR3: TGTGCCAGCAGCGCCCTGGGCGGGGGGGCCGGTGAAGCTTTCTTT.

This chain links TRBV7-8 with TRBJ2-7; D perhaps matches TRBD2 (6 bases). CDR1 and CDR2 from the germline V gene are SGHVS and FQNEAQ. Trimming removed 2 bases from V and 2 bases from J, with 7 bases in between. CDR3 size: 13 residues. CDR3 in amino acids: CASSLLAPYEQYF. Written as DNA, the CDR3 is TGTGCCAGCAGCTTACTAGCGCCCTACGAGCAGTACTTC.

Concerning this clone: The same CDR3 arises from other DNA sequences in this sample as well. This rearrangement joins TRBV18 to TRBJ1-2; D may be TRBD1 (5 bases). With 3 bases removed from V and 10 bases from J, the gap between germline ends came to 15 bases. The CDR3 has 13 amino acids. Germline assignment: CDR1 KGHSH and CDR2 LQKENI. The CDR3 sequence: CASSPTAGDFYTF. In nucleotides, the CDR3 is TGTGCCAGCTCACCGACAGCCGGGGACTTCTACACCTTC.

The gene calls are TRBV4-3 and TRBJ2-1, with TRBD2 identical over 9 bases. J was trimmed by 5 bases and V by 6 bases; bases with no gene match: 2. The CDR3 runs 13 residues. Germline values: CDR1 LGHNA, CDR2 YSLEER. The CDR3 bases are TGCGCCAGCAGTGCGGGGGGGGACAATGAGCAGTTCTTC. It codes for CASSAGGDNEQFF.

The CDR3 DNA sequence: TGTGCCAGCAGTTCGGGGTCCTCCTACAATGAGCAGTTCTTC. This gives the protein CASSSGSSYNEQFF. The rearrangement joins TRBV28 to TRBJ2-1; possible D gene TRBD2, 5 bases. V gave up 4 bases and J gave up 0 bases, with 7 bases separating them. Germline CDR1 is MDHEN and CDR2 is SYDVKM. The CDR3 runs to 14 residues.